This T cell receptor (beta chain) stems from a study of blood T cell repertoires in COVID-19. Authors' processing steps: Amplification of reference gene primers was used by the study to estimate nucleated cell counts. Some clones are missing from TCRdb's copy, which holds only in-frame ones; the method was immunoSEQ multiplex PCR. V and J calls and clone size are copied from that table; D and trimming were computed from the DNA. Of 200,000 to 250,000 clones in the sample, 80% to 90% were seen once. The CDR3 is 15 amino acids. Germline CDR1 and CDR2: PRHDT and FYEKMQ (reference sequence). The J segment lost 1 base and the V segment lost 3 bases, leaving 3 bases of the junction unmatched.

The chain couples TRBV13 to TRBJ2-1; 7 bases map to TRBD2. The sample comprised PBMCs or T cells enriched from blood (not recorded which). The source of this sequence is a woman aged 30 to 39 who had been exposed to COVID-19. CDR3 sequence: CASSLLAESYNEQFF. The CDR3 DNA sequence: TGTGCCAGCAGCTTGCTAGCGGAGTCCTACAATGAGCAGTTCTTC.